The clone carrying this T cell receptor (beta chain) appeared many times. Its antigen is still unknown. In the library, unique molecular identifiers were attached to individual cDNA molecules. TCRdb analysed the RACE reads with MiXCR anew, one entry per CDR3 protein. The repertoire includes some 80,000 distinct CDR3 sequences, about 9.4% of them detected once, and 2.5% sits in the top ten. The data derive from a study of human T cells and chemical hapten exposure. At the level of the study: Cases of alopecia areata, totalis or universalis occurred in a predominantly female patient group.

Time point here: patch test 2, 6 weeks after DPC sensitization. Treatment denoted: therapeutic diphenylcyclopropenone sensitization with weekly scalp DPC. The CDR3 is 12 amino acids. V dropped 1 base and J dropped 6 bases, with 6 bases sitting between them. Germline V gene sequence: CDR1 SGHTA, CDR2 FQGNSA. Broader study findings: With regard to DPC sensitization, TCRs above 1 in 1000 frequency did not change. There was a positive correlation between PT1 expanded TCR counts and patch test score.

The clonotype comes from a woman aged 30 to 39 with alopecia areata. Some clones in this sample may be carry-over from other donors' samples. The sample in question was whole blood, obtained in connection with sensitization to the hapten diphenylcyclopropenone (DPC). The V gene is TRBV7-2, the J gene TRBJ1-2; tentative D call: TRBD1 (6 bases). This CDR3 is CASSLDRDGYTF. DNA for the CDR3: TGTGCCAGCAGCTTAGACAGGGATGGCTACACCTTC.